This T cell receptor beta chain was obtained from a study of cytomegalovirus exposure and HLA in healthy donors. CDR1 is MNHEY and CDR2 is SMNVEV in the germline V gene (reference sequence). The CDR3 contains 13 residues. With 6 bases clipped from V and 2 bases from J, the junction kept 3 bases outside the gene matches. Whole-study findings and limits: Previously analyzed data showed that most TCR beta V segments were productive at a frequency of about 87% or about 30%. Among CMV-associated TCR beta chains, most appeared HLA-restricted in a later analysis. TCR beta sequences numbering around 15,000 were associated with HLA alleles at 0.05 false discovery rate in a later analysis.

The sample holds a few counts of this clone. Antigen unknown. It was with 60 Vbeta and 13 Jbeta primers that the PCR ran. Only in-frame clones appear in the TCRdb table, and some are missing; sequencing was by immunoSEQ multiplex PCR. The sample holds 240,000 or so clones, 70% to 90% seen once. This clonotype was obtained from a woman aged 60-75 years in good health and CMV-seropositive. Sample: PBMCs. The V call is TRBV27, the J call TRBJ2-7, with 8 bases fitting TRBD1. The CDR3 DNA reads TGTGCCAGCAGCCCGGGACAGGCCTACGAGCAGTACTTC. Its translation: CASSPGQAYEQYF.